These 27 T cell receptor beta chains originate from one sample sequenced in a study of response to subunit inactivated influenza vaccine. TCRdb reanalysed the RT-PCR reads using MiXCR and keeps one entry per CDR3 protein. Here the sample spans 500,000 or so distinct CDR3 sequences, more than 15% being singletons. The starting material was CD4+ T cells sorted from PBMCs, obtained 23 months after vaccination. The receptor set was obtained from a man aged 50-75 years who received an inactivated influenza vaccine.

This sequence joins TRBV28 and TRBJ2-5, with 7 nucleotides matching TRBD1. CDR1 and CDR2 from the germline V gene are MDHEN and SYDVKM. This CDR3 spans 16 amino acids. Trimming took 1 base from V and 6 from J; bases not matched to a gene: 11. CDR3 sequence (DNA): TGTGCCAGCAGTTTATCATTATTAGGGGGCGCAAAGACCCAGTACTTC. Its translation is CASSLSLLGGAKTQYF.

This chain links TRBV12-3 or TRBV12-4 with TRBJ2-7; D call uncertain. This CDR3 is 15 amino acids long. Deletions cut 2 bases from V and 0 bases from J, with 11 bases between. Written as DNA, the CDR3 is TGTGCCAGCAGTTTATCCGGGTTCAGCTCCTACGAGCAGTACTTC. This gives the protein CASSLSGFSSYEQYF.

This clonotype was counted between two and nine times. This rearrangement joins TRBV28 to TRBJ1-2, with 11 bases aligning to TRBD1. Germline assignment: CDR1 MDHEN and CDR2 SYDVKM. V shed 4 bases, J shed 8 bases, and the junction held 3 bases outside the gene matches. The CDR3 covers 13 residues. CDR3 in amino acids: CASSWGQGGGYTF. The CDR3 DNA is TGTGCCAGCAGTTGGGGACAGGGGGGCGGCTACACCTTC.

The V and J genes are TRBV18 and TRBJ2-7, with 8 bases that match TRBD2. Germline trimming cut 5 bases from V and 2 bases from J; bases unmatched to any gene: 5. This CDR3 region has 14 residues. Looked up from germline, CDR1 is KGHSH and CDR2 is LQKENI. CDR3 sequence reads: CASSGAGGPYEQYF. In nucleotides, the CDR3 is TGTGCCAGCTCAGGTGCGGGGGGACCCTACGAGCAGTACTTC. The variable domain in full, completed from reference TRBV18 and TRBJ2-7, reads NAGVMQNPRHLVRRRGQEARLRCSPMKGHSHVYWYRQLPEEGLKFMVYLQKENIIDESGMPKERFSAEFPKEGPSILRIQQVVRGDSAAYFCASSGAGGPYEQYFGPGTRLTVT.

V usage is TRBV20-1 and J usage is TRBJ2-7, with TRBD2 as a possible D gene (6 bases). V dropped 4 bases and J dropped 2 bases, with 15 bases sitting between them. This CDR3 is 14 amino acids long. Per germline, CDR1 DFQATT and CDR2 SNEGSKA (reference sequence). CDR3 amino acids: CSAIRRGAAYEQYF. For the CDR3, the DNA is TGCAGTGCTATCCGGAGGGGCGCGGCCTACGAGCAGTACTTC.

This clonotype has just a few counts. The chain combines TRBV19 with TRBJ2-3; 7 bases map to TRBD1. The trim removed 3 bases at V and 2 bases at J, leaving 2 bases unmatched. The germline V gene has CDR1 LNHDA and CDR2 SQIVND (reference sequence). CDR3 length: 14 amino acids. Here the CDR3 DNA reads TGTGCCAGTAGTATTGACAGGGTCACAGATACGCAGTATTTT. Translating it yields CASSIDRVTDTQYF.

This clonotype was counted between two and nine times. The rearrangement links TRBV5-1 to TRBJ2-5, with TRBD2 matching 7 bases. V was clipped by 4 bases and J by 1 base; unmatched bases: 7. The CDR3 consists of 15 residues. The germline V gene encodes CDR1 SGHRS and CDR2 YFSETQ. CDR3 sequence reads: CASSQETSFQETQYF. The CDR3 DNA follows: TGCGCCAGCAGCCAGGAGACTAGCTTCCAAGAGACCCAGTACTTC.

This clonotype was counted ten times or more. The chain combines TRBV12-3 or TRBV12-4 with TRBJ2-1; D ambiguous. Trimming shortened V by 3 bases and J by 4 bases, and 7 bases separated the two germline ends. This CDR3 region has 13 residues. The CDR3 DNA reads TGTGCCAGCAGTTTCTCACCGTACAATGAGCAGTTCTTC. Protein: CASSFSPYNEQFF.

This sequence joins TRBV7-8 and TRBJ2-4; D uncertain. Trimming took off 1 base at V and 0 bases at J, with 10 bases between the two ends. The CDR3 spans 16 residues. From germline, CDR1 is SGHVS and CDR2 FQNEAQ. The CDR3 DNA is TGTGCCAGCAGCTTAGAGGGTGCGCTAGCCAAAAACATTCAGTACTTC. This sequence encodes CASSLEGALAKNIQYF.

The V and J genes are TRBV6-6 and TRBJ1-2; possible D gene TRBD1, 6 bases. This CDR3 is 12 amino acids long. Germline CDR1 MNHNY, CDR2 SVGAGI (reference sequence). V was trimmed by 6 bases and J by 8 bases, leaving 13 bases between them. DNA of the CDR3: TGTGCCAGCAGCCTTCGGGGGCAGGGCTACACCTTC. Protein: CASSLRGQGYTF.

This clonotype was observed many times. This chain joins TRBV3-1 and TRBJ2-2; weak D call: TRBD1 (5 bases). The V gene's germline CDR1 is LGHDT and CDR2 YNNKEL (reference sequence). This CDR3 has 14 residues. The ends were cut back, 4 bases at V and 1 base at J, with 7 bases in the middle. The CDR3 region is CASSRTRNTGELFF. In DNA form, the CDR3 reads TGTGCCAGCAGCCGGACACGGAACACCGGGGAGCTGTTTTTT.

The chain links TRBV7-9 to TRBJ1-3; D gene uncertain. The germline gives CDR1 SEHNR, CDR2 FQNEAQ (reference sequence). Trimming left V 4 bases short and J 5 bases short, with 12 bases between. The CDR3 consists of 14 residues. The CDR3 region is CASSSLGQRNTIYF. CDR3 DNA sequence: TGTGCCAGCAGCTCCCTTGGGCAGCGAAACACCATATATTTT.

This clonotype has more than one count but fewer than ten. V and J are TRBV7-2 and TRBJ1-3, with unresolved D. Trimming removed 1 base at V and 0 bases at J, with 7 bases between. Germline CDR1 and CDR2: SGHTA and FQGNSA. CDR3 length equals 15 residues. In DNA form, the CDR3 reads TGTGCCAGCAGCTTAGTGGGGAGCTCTGGAAACACCATATATTTT. Residues: CASSLVGSSGNTIYF.

This clonotype was seen at least ten times. The V and J genes are TRBV7-2 and TRBJ2-1; 9 bases align to TRBD2. Per the germline V gene, CDR1 is SGHTA and CDR2 is FQGNSA. The CDR3 has 14 residues. Germline trimming cut 3 bases from V and 6 bases from J; bases unmatched to any gene: 3. The CDR3, as DNA: TGTGCCAGCAGCTTTAGCGGGGGTTCCAATGAGCAGTTCTTC. Translation: CASSFSGGSNEQFF. The entire variable domain, with the rest obtained from reference TRBV7-2 and TRBJ2-1, is as follows: GAGVSQSPSNKVTEKGKDVELRCDPISGHTALYWYRQSLGQGLEFLIYFQGNSAPDKSGLPSDRFSAERTGGSVSTLTIQRTQQEDSAVYLCASSFSGGSNEQFFGPGTRLTVL.

This chain connects TRBV20-1 to TRBJ2-1; TRBD2 agrees at 10 bases. J lost 6 bases, V lost 1 base, and 6 bases had no gene match. In germline, CDR1 is DFQATT, CDR2 SNEGSKA (reference sequence). The CDR3 is 15 amino acids. The CDR3 DNA reads as TGCAGTGCTAGAGGAGCGGGAGGGCCAGGCAATGAGCAGTTCTTC. Translated, it gives CSARGAGGPGNEQFF.

This clonotype occurred a few times. The CDR3 bases are TGCGCCAGCAGTTACCAGCTAGATAATTCACCCCTCCACTTT. It encodes CASSYQLDNSPLHF. The chain is built from TRBV5-1 and TRBJ1-6, with unresolved D. The CDR3 spans 14 residues. Germline V gives CDR1 SGHRS, CDR2 YFSETQ. Trimming shortened V by 5 bases and J by 5 bases, and 11 bases separated the two germline ends.

This chain joins TRBV5-5 and TRBJ2-7; no reliable D call. Trimming pared 2 bases from V and 2 bases from J, leaving 14 bases between. The CDR3 sequence is 15 residues long. The germline V gene encodes CDR1 SGHKS and CDR2 YYEKEE (reference sequence). CDR3 protein: CASSLERWAPYEQYF. The CDR3 DNA is TGTGCCAGCAGCTTAGAGCGTTGGGCCCCCTACGAGCAGTACTTC.

The chain links TRBV4-3 to TRBJ2-1; tentatively, D is TRBD2 (6 bases). Germline assignment: CDR1 LGHNA and CDR2 YSLEER. V was pared by 1 base and J by 0 bases, with 13 bases between. The CDR3 covers 17 residues. The CDR3: CASSQAGLTGSYNEQFF. In nucleotides, the CDR3 is TGCGCCAGCAGCCAAGCGGGACTTACAGGCTCCTACAATGAGCAGTTCTTC.

This clonotype occurred many times. The chain couples TRBV10-1 to TRBJ1-5; D is possibly TRBD1 (5 bases). Germline CDR1 WNHNN, CDR2 SYGVQD (reference sequence). V was shortened by 4 bases and J by 3 bases, with 7 bases between the two germline ends. The CDR3 loop spans 13 amino acids. CDR3 nucleotides: TGCGCCAGCAGTGGACAGCTCAATCAGCCCCAGCATTTT. Translating it yields CASSGQLNQPQHF.

This clonotype was seen a few times. The V call is TRBV2, the J call TRBJ2-7; 10 bases align to TRBD1. Germline CDR1 and CDR2: SNHLY and FYNNEI. J gave up 3 bases and V 7 bases, and 9 bases lay outside the gene matches. The CDR3 runs 15 residues. In DNA, the CDR3 is TGTGCCAGCACCCCGGGACAGGGGCCCAACTACGAGCAGTACTTC. Residues: CASTPGQGPNYEQYF.

V is TRBV20-1 and J is TRBJ2-3, with TRBD2 identical over 14 bases. The CDR3 is made up of 15 amino acids. V lost 3 bases to trimming and J lost 9 bases; unmatched junction nucleotides: 8. In germline, CDR1 is DFQATT, CDR2 SNEGSKA (reference sequence). The CDR3 sequence is CSASSGLAGERTQYF. The CDR3 DNA follows: TGCAGTGCTAGCTCGGGACTAGCGGGGGAAAGAACGCAGTATTTT.

This clonotype was observed a handful of times. Here the CDR3 reads CASSPPARDRGLTDTQYF. In DNA form, the CDR3 reads TGTGCCAGCAGTCCACCCGCGCGGGACAGGGGACTCACAGATACGCAGTATTTT. The chain links TRBV11-1 to TRBJ2-3, with 10 nucleotides matching TRBD1. This CDR3 has 18 residues. CDR1 SGHAT and CDR2 FQDESV come from the germline V gene (reference sequence). V shed 6 bases, J shed 2 bases, and the junction held 14 bases outside the gene matches.

The chain joins TRBV30 to TRBJ2-7; 8 bases line up with TRBD2. V shed 7 bases and J 0 bases; nucleotides not matched to a gene: 8. CDR3 length: 14 amino acids. The germline CDR1 and CDR2 sequences are GTSNPN and SVGIG (reference sequence). The CDR3 nucleotides read TGTGCCTTGATTAGCGGGAAAAACTCCTACGAGCAGTACTTC. The encoded protein is CALISGKNSYEQYF.

CDR3 sequence: CASSLVPANYGYTF. The DNA for the CDR3 is TGTGCCAGCAGCTTAGTCCCAGCTAACTATGGCTACACCTTC. V is TRBV7-9 and J is TRBJ1-2; D is undetermined. From germline, CDR1 is SEHNR and CDR2 FQNEAQ (reference sequence). V was trimmed by 1 base and J by 0 bases, leaving 6 bases between them. The CDR3 is made up of 14 amino acids.

The rearrangement links TRBV10-3 to TRBJ2-3; 12 bases align to TRBD2. V was clipped by 6 bases and J by 2 bases; unmatched bases: 6. The CDR3 length is 16 residues. Germline V CDR1 and CDR2: ENHRY, SYGVKD. The CDR3 DNA is TGTGCCATCAGGTCTCGGACTAGCGGGATCACAGATACGCAGTATTTT. It specifies CAIRSRTSGITDTQYF.

The chain employs TRBV4-1 and TRBJ2-1; unclear D gene. The germline V gene encodes CDR1 MGHRA and CDR2 YSYEKL. V shed 3 bases and J shed 5 bases, with 11 bases lying between them. This CDR3 has 14 residues. The CDR3 protein is CASSHPTRNNEQFF. CDR3 coding DNA: TGCGCCAGCAGCCACCCCACCCGAAACAATGAGCAGTTCTTC.

The gene calls are TRBV29-1 and TRBJ2-1, with 7 bases that match TRBD2. This CDR3 contains 14 residues. CDR1 SQVTM and CDR2 ANQGSEA come from the germline V gene. The trim removed 3 bases at V and 4 bases at J, leaving 6 bases unmatched. The CDR3 DNA reads TGCAGCGTTGATTTGAGCGGGATATACAATGAGCAGTTCTTC. It specifies CSVDLSGIYNEQFF.